These T cell receptor beta chains were read from a single sample in a study of T cell responses to AZD1222 COVID-19 vaccine. TCRdb's table, derived via immunoSEQ multiplex PCR, lists solely in-frame clones and lacks some. The sample contains some 130,000 clones, 80% to 95% of which appear only once. Sequenced material: peripheral blood, taken 28 days after the second AZD1222 dose. The source of these receptors is an adult who received the AZD1222 COVID-19 vaccine. Each CDR3 is given with its conserved first and last residue. D genes are given only for firm matches. Size is omitted from some rows. Given values are once, few, many or a class for expanded clones.

NA	14	NA	TRBJ2-7	TRBV5-8	CASSLGRGGYEQYF
NA	15	NA	TRBJ1-5	TRBV4-1	CASSQDQGAGQPQHF
TRBD2	17	NA	TRBJ2-5	TRBV28	CASRGRRLAGGGETQYF
TRBD1	14	once	TRBJ1-2	TRBV18	CASSPRDRIVGYTF
TRBD1	15	NA	TRBJ1-1	TRBV18	CASSPGQVGYTEAFF
NA	15	NA	TRBJ2-2	TRBV18	CASSPSTRGAGELFF
TRBD2	18	NA	TRBJ2-1	TRBV15	CATSKGLAGPRAYNEQFF
NA	14	NA	TRBJ2-7	TRBV2	CASSEWDGSYEQYF
NA	13	NA	TRBJ1-2	TRBV2	CASSDVDTRGYTF
TRBD1	15	NA	TRBJ1-2	TRBV30	CAWRGLQGANYGYTF
NA	12	NA	TRBJ1-1	TRBV29-1	CSVEHKNTEAFF
NA	15	NA	TRBJ1-1	TRBV9	CASSVEDTTNTEAFF
NA	11	NA	TRBJ1-1	TRBV19	CATTVLREAFF
TRBD1	14	NA	TRBJ1-1	TRBV2	CASRTVSGGTEAFF
NA	14	NA	TRBJ2-5	TRBV19	CASSNRRGQETQYF
TRBD1	14	NA	TRBJ1-5	TRBV2	CASSLQGRYQPQHF
TRBD1	16	NA	TRBJ1-6	TRBV5-4	CASSVTGGGDNSPLHF
NA	14	NA	TRBJ2-5	TRBV2	CASSDGAAQETQYF
NA	18	NA	TRBJ1-3	TRBV19	CASSILYIGGRSGNTIYF
TRBD2	16	once	TRBJ2-5	TRBV6-1	CASSDLAGGPQETQYF
NA	13	NA	TRBJ1-4	TRBV11-2	CASSFRGPGKLFF
NA	18	NA	TRBJ2-1	TRBV5-6	CASSLLGEGAAGRNEQFF
NA	16	NA	TRBJ1-2	TRBV18	CASSRDTLTANYGYTF
NA	14	NA	TRBJ1-2	TRBV7-2	CASSSLGGAYGYTF
NA	15	NA	TRBJ1-4	TRBV7-9	CASSLVQGLGEKLFF
TRBD1	15	NA	TRBJ1-6	TRBV2	CASSQGQGVNSPLHF
NA	15	NA	TRBJ2-2	TRBV5-1	CASSLSGENTGELFF
NA	14	NA	TRBJ1-1	TRBV5-1	CASSLEGVSTEAFF
TRBD1	16	NA	TRBJ1-2	TRBV7-2	CASSLPGTGGNYGYTF
TRBD2	17	NA	TRBJ2-1	TRBV18	CASSPPTGGGAGDEQFF
NA	12	once	TRBJ1-5	TRBV28	CASRQGSGPQHF
NA	12	NA	TRBJ1-5	TRBV7-2	CASSLGMGPQHF
NA	12	NA	TRBJ1-5	TRBV9	CASGRDNQPQHF
TRBD1	16	NA	TRBJ2-2	TRBV28	CASHDWGQGVTGELFF
TRBD1	15	NA	TRBJ1-6	TRBV3-1/TRBV3-2	CASSLRQGLNSPLHF
NA	15	once	TRBJ1-5	TRBV2	CASVRDGRGNQPQHF
NA	11	NA	TRBJ2-7	TRBV12-3/TRBV12-4	CASRLSYEQYF
NA	13	NA	TRBJ1-1	TRBV7-3	CASSTAGYTEAFF
NA	16	NA	TRBJ1-1	TRBV11-3	CASRHSRDGRNTEAFF
NA	14	NA	TRBJ2-3	TRBV19	CASSIVTFTDTQYF
NA	14	few	TRBJ1-1	TRBV6-1	CASSEWGGDTEAFF
NA	11	NA	TRBJ2-5	TRBV28	CASSKKRPQYF
TRBD1	16	NA	TRBJ1-4	TRBV29-1	CSVPLPGQGGDEKLFF
NA	16	few	TRBJ1-3	TRBV5-8	CASSLRRTFSGNTIYF
TRBD2	16	NA	TRBJ2-3	TRBV3-1/TRBV3-2	CASSQPSGGATDTQYF
NA	13	NA	TRBJ1-1	TRBV27	CASSFSFTNEAFF
TRBD1	14	NA	TRBJ1-2	TRBV7-9	CASSPRQGGNGYTF
TRBD2	15	NA	TRBJ2-3	TRBV3-1/TRBV3-2	CASSSGTSVADTQYF
NA	14	NA	TRBJ1-4	TRBV2	CASRGQVEGEKLFF
NA	13	NA	TRBJ2-7	TRBV28	CASSLGGTYEQYF
TRBD1	15	NA	TRBJ1-2	TRBV6-6	CASSPQVGQGNGYTF
NA	16	NA	TRBJ2-1	TRBV18	CASSPNSGGSYNEQFF
NA	11	NA	TRBJ2-7	TRBV7-6	CASSSNGEQYF